This T cell receptor (beta chain) derives from a study of T cell responses to AZD1222 COVID-19 vaccine. A word on this clone: Its target is unknown.

Germline V lookup: CDR1 SGHRS, CDR2 YFSETQ. The CDR3 contains 14 residues. V lost 3 bases to trimming and J lost 4 bases; unmatched junction nucleotides: 3. Study-wide results and limits: The span of vaccine-associated CD4 TCRs extended across spike, with dominance at 160-218 and 743-854. Without day 14 samples, only post-peak T cell repertoires were studied.

Repertoires were generated with immunoSEQ multiplex PCR, while TCRdb's copy carries only in-frame clones and drops some. Of some 200,000 clones in the sample, approximately 90% were seen once. The chain couples TRBV5-1 to TRBJ2-7; TRBD2 matches at 11 bases. This material consisted of peripheral blood, taken 28 days after the second AZD1222 dose. This TCR was recovered from an adult who received the AZD1222 COVID-19 vaccine. Here the CDR3 DNA reads TGCGCCAGCAGCTACGGGACTAGCGGTTACGAGCAGTACTTC. It yields the protein CASSYGTSGYEQYF.